One and the same sample provided the 8 T cell receptor beta chains below, sequenced in a study of blood T cell repertoires in COVID-19. Libraries were prepared by immunoSEQ multiplex PCR; TCRdb keeps only in-frame clonotypes and omits some of them. Of 300,000 or so clones detected, more than 90% appear once; the ten largest clones hold about 2.4%. The sequenced sample consisted of PBMCs or T cells enriched from blood (not recorded which). These receptors originate from a man aged 60 to 75 who had recovered from COVID-19.

The J gene is TRBJ1-2, the V gene TRBV7-2; D unclear. CDR3 length equals 15 residues. V lost 2 bases and J lost 0, with 10 bases in between. Germline V lookup: CDR1 SGHTA, CDR2 FQGNSA. For the CDR3, the DNA is TGTGCCAGCAGCTTATCGAGGGTATCTAACTATGGCTACACCTTC. Its translation is CASSLSRVSNYGYTF. The full variable domain, completed using reference TRBV7-2 and TRBJ1-2, is GAGVSQSPSNKVTEKGKDVELRCDPISGHTALYWYRQSLGQGLEFLIYFQGNSAPDKSGLPSDRFSAERTGGSVSTLTIQRTQQEDSAVYLCASSLSRVSNYGYTFGSGTRLTVV.

The chain joins TRBV18 to TRBJ1-1; 10 positions agree with TRBD1. Looked up from germline, CDR1 is KGHSH and CDR2 is LQKENI. CDR3 length: 16 amino acids. Germline trimming cut 4 bases from V and 3 bases from J; bases unmatched to any gene: 8. CDR3 sequence reads: CASSRAGTGVDTEAFF. The CDR3 DNA reads as TGTGCCAGCTCACGAGCCGGGACAGGGGTGGACACTGAAGCTTTCTTT.

The rearrangement links TRBV7-9 to TRBJ2-1, with unresolved D. V was shortened by 3 bases and J by 13 bases, with 13 bases between the two germline ends. CDR1 and CDR2 from the germline V gene are SEHNR and FQNEAQ (reference sequence). The CDR3 length is 12 residues. The CDR3 loop reads CASSFEYSKQFF. The CDR3 region has the DNA TGTGCCAGCAGCTTCGAATACTCAAAACAGTTCTTC.

DNA for the CDR3: TGTGCCAGCAGCTTAGGCAGCGGACAGGGGCGAGGCTACACCTTC. It encodes CASSLGSGQGRGYTF. The chain recombines TRBV7-9 with TRBJ1-2, with 9 bases identical to TRBD1. The germline gives CDR1 SEHNR, CDR2 FQNEAQ (reference sequence). CDR3 length: 15 residues. Trimming removed 1 base from V and 8 bases from J; junction bases left unmatched: 8.

This rearrangement joins TRBV5-1 to TRBJ2-7; no definite D call. CDR1 SGHRS and CDR2 YFSETQ come from the germline V gene. This CDR3 spans 13 amino acids. The V and J ends lost 2 bases and 6 bases respectively, with 12 bases between them. CDR3 in amino acids: CASSFRYGVEQYF. CDR3 DNA sequence: TGCGCCAGCAGCTTTAGGTATGGAGTCGAGCAGTACTTC.

J is TRBJ2-4 and V is TRBV18, with 7 bases that match TRBD1. Germline V CDR1 and CDR2: KGHSH, LQKENI. With 5 bases clipped from V and 5 bases from J, the junction kept 6 bases outside the gene matches. The CDR3 has 14 amino acids. The CDR3 DNA follows: TGTGCCAGCTCATCGAGACAGGGCCAAAACATTCAGTACTTC. The encoded protein is CASSSRQGQNIQYF.

The rearrangement links TRBV5-6 to TRBJ1-2, with D uncertain. The CDR3 spans 11 residues. In germline, CDR1 is SGHDT, CDR2 YYEEEE. The V end was cut by 4 bases, the J end by 8 bases, with 9 bases between. The CDR3 DNA reads as TGTGCCAGCAGCGCTATGAGCGGCTACACCTTC. Encoded protein: CASSAMSGYTF.

The J gene is TRBJ1-6, the V gene TRBV11-2; TRBD1 is a possible D gene (6 bases). The germline V and J ends were trimmed by 2 bases and 7 bases, with 12 bases remaining between them. Germline-derived CDR1 and CDR2 are SGHAT and FQNNGV. This CDR3 contains 15 residues. DNA for the CDR3: TGTGCCAGCAGCTTATCCGCCAGGGGCAATTCACCCCTCCACTTT. Translating it yields CASSLSARGNSPLHF.